The TCR beta chain under discussion was sequenced for a study of tumor and adjacent non-tumor tissue in lung cancer. About the study: Stage I to III disease affected about nine men and roughly five women aged about 31 to 85. Notes on the study in general: Significantly higher TCR diversity was found in tumor than normal lung. Tumor repertoires had a smaller top 100 clone share than normal lung. Shorter survival was associated with higher TCR diversity in tumors.

Unmatched junction bases numbered 5, after V lost 8 bases and J lost 8 bases. This CDR3 is 13 amino acids long. The template was RNA from unsorted bulk tissue. Comments on this clonotype: Its antigen remains unidentified. This may be a read error: a much more frequent sequence differs by one nucleotide.

Three rounds of nested PCR, following a modified ARM-PCR protocol, produced the TCRbeta library. One entry per CDR3 protein, called by TCRdb with MiXCR from the multiplex PCR reads. The table has 85,000 to 100,000 distinct CDR3 sequences, around 71% seen once. The gene calls are TRBV12-3 or TRBV12-4 and TRBJ1-6, with 8 bases matching TRBD1. Sequenced input: lung tumor tissue. This TCR came from a man aged 60-69 years with non-small cell lung cancer. The CDR3 is CASGYRGDSPLHF. The CDR3 DNA follows: TGTGCCAGCGGTTACAGGGGGGATTCACCCCTCCACTTT.